The 10 T cell receptor beta chains reported below all come from one sample, sequenced in a study of T cell responses to AZD1222 COVID-19 vaccine. Sequenced by immunoSEQ multiplex PCR; TCRdb stores in-frame clones only, minus some. This table has tens of thousands of clones, 90% appearing once. The sequenced sample was peripheral blood, obtained 28 days after the second AZD1222 dose. These receptors were collected from an adult who received the AZD1222 COVID-19 vaccine.

The chain employs TRBV6-2 or TRBV6-3 and TRBJ2-2, with TRBD1 matching 8 bases. Germline loops: CDR1 MNHEY, CDR2 SVGEGT. Trimming removed 0 bases from V and 6 bases from J; junction bases left unmatched: 6. CDR3 length: 16 residues. The DNA for the CDR3 is TGTGCCAGCAGTTACTCGGGACAGGTCCCACCCGGGGAGCTGTTTTTT. Protein: CASSYSGQVPPGELFF.

J is TRBJ2-7 and V is TRBV4-3; D perhaps matches TRBD1 (6 bases). This CDR3 spans 16 amino acids. Germline lookup yields CDR1 LGHNA and CDR2 YSLEER. Trimming left V 0 bases short and J 4 bases short, with 16 bases between. CDR3 coding DNA: TGCGCCAGCAGCCAAGATCCCCGGACAGAAATATACGAGCAGTACTTC. It yields the protein CASSQDPRTEIYEQYF.

V gene TRBV6-5 combines with J gene TRBJ1-1; maybe TRBD1 (6 bases). The V and J ends lost 2 bases and 4 bases respectively, with 17 bases between them. This CDR3 comprises 16 residues. CDR1 and CDR2 (germline): MNHEY, SVGAGI. CDR3 bases: TGTGCCAGCAGTTACGGGGTCGCCAGGGGTAGCACTGAAGCTTTCTTT. Translating gives CASSYGVARGSTEAFF.

The chain employs TRBV7-2 and TRBJ1-4; D gene ambiguous. Germline-derived CDR1 and CDR2 are SGHTA and FQGNSA. This CDR3 has 13 residues. The V end was cut by 4 bases, the J end by 8 bases, with 11 bases between. CDR3 protein: CASSSTQGEKLFF. CDR3 in DNA: TGTGCCAGCAGCTCTACACAAGGCGAAAAACTGTTTTTT. Using reference TRBV7-2 and TRBJ1-4 for the parts outside the CDR3, the full variable domain is GAGVSQSPSNKVTEKGKDVELRCDPISGHTALYWYRQSLGQGLEFLIYFQGNSAPDKSGLPSDRFSAERTGGSVSTLTIQRTQQEDSAVYLCASSSTQGEKLFFGSGTQLSVL.

The genes are TRBV6-5 and TRBJ1-5; D unclear. The CDR3 loop spans 15 amino acids. Germline assignment: CDR1 MNHEY and CDR2 SVGAGI. Between the trimmed V and J ends, which lost 2 bases and 4 bases, there was a span of 12 bases. Here the CDR3 reads CASSYPGIGNQPQHF. The CDR3 DNA reads as TGTGCCAGCAGTTACCCGGGGATAGGGAATCAGCCCCAGCATTTT.

The chain couples TRBV6-5 to TRBJ2-7; 7 nucleotides align to TRBD2. V gave up 0 bases and J gave up 3 bases; unmatched junction bases: 8. CDR1 and CDR2 from the germline V gene are MNHEY and SVGAGI. This CDR3 has 16 amino acids. The DNA for the CDR3 is TGTGCCAGCAGTTACTCGTCTAGCGGTGTCAACTACGAGCAGTACTTC. Its translation: CASSYSSSGVNYEQYF.

The V and J genes are TRBV6-5 and TRBJ1-2; a weak D match, TRBD1 (5 bases). CDR3 length: 14 amino acids. V lost 2 bases to trimming and J lost 2 bases, with 9 bases between them. Per the germline V gene, CDR1 is MNHEY and CDR2 is SVGAGI. Here the CDR3 DNA reads TGTGCCAGCAGTTACGCGGCAGGGAACTATGGCTACACCTTC. This encodes CASSYAAGNYGYTF.

This clone appeared once. The chain is built from TRBV29-1 and TRBJ1-1; 7 bases agree with TRBD1. CDR1 is SQVTM and CDR2 is ANQGSEA in the germline V gene. V lost 6 bases, J lost 6 bases, and 10 bases stayed unmatched. CDR3 length equals 13 residues. CDR3 amino acids: CSVLGQVKAEAFF. CDR3 sequence (DNA): TGCAGCGTCCTTGGACAGGTTAAAGCTGAAGCTTTCTTT.

J is TRBJ1-5 and V is TRBV25-1; 7 nucleotides line up with TRBD1. Trimming took 5 bases from V and 6 from J; bases not matched to a gene: 10. From germline, CDR1 is MGHDK and CDR2 SYGVNS. This CDR3 comprises 15 residues. The chain's CDR3 is CASSQGQEWGQPQHF. The CDR3 DNA sequence: TGTGCCAGCAGTCAAGGACAGGAATGGGGTCAGCCCCAGCATTTT.

The V call is TRBV2, the J call TRBJ2-7; possibly TRBD2 for D (6 bases). V dropped 2 bases and J dropped 2 bases, with 16 bases sitting between them. This CDR3 has 16 amino acids. In germline, CDR1 is SNHLY, CDR2 FYNNEI. The CDR3 DNA reads as TGTGCCAGCAGTGAACGAAGCGGGCGGACCCCCTACGAGCAGTACTTC. It codes for CASSERSGRTPYEQYF.